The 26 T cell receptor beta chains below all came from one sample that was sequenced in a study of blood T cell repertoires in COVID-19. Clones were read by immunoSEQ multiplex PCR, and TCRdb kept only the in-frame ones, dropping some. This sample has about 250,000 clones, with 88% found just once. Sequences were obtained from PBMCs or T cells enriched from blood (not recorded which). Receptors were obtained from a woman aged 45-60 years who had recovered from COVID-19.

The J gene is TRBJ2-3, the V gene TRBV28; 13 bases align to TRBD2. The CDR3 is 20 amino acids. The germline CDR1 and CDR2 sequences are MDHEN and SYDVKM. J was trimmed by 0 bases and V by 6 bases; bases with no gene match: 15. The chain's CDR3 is CASRPPGLAGTRPSTDTQYF. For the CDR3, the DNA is TGTGCCAGCAGACCTCCGGGACTAGCGGGAACAAGACCTAGCACAGATACGCAGTATTTT.

CDR3 sequence: CASKRTGNHEQYF. Here the CDR3 DNA reads TGTGCCAGCAAGAGGACAGGGAACCACGAGCAGTACTTC. J is TRBJ2-7 and V is TRBV13; 8 bases agree with TRBD1. The junction had 7 bases not matched to a gene; V was cut back by 7 bases and J by 5 bases. This CDR3 spans 13 amino acids. Germline CDR1 and CDR2: PRHDT and FYEKMQ (reference sequence).

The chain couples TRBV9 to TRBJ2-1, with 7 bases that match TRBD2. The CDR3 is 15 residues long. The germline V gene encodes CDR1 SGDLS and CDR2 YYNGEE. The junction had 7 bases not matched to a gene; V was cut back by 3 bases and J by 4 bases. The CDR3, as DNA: TGTGCCAGCAGCGCCCCGACCGGGGGGTACAATGAGCAGTTCTTC. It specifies CASSAPTGGYNEQFF.

The CDR3 bases are TGCGCCAGCAGCTGGGCACAGGGAAAGGGCGACGAGCAGTACTTC. Its translation is CASSWAQGKGDEQYF. The chain employs TRBV5-1 and TRBJ2-7; weak D call: TRBD1 (6 bases). Trimming took 3 bases from V and 5 from J, leaving 18 bases between them. CDR1 is SGHRS, CDR2 YFSETQ, per germline. This CDR3 is 15 amino acids long.

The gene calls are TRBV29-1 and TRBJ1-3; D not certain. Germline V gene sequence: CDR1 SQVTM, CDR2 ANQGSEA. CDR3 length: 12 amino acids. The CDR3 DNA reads TGCGGAGGCGGGGACTCTGGAAACACCATATATTTT. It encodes CGGGDSGNTIYF.

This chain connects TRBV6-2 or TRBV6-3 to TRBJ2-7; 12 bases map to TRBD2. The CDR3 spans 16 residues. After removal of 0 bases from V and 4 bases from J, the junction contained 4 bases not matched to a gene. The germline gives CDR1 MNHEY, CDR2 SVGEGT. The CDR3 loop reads CASSYSTSGSLYEQYF. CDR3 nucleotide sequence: TGTGCCAGCAGTTACTCGACTAGCGGGAGTCTTTACGAGCAGTACTTC.

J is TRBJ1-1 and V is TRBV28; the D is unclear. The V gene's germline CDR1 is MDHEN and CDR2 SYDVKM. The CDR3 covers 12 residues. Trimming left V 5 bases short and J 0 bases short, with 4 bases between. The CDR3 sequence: CASSTMNTEAFF. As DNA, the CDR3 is TGTGCCAGCAGTACTATGAACACTGAAGCTTTCTTT.

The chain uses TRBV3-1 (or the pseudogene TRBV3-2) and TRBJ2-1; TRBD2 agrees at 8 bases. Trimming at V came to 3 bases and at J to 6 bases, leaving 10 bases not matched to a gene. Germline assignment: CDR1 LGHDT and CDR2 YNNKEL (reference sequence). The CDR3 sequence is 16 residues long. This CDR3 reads CASSHPPGLGGNEQFF. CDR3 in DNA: TGTGCCAGCAGCCACCCCCCGGGACTAGGGGGCAATGAGCAGTTCTTC.

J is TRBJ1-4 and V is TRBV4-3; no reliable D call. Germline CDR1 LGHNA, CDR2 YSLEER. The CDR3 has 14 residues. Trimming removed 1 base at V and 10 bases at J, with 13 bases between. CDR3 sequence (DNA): TGCGCCAGCAGCCAAGCTCGCGGGGAGGGAAAACTGTTTTTT. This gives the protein CASSQARGEGKLFF.

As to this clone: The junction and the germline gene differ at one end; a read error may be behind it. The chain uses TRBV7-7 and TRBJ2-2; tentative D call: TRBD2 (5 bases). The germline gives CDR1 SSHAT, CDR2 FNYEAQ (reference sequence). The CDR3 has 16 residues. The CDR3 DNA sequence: TGTGCTAGCAGCCCCGATGACGGCACGGGAACCGGGGAGCTGTTTTTT. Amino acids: CASSPDDGTGTGELFF.

CDR3 DNA sequence: TGTGCCAGCAGCTTCGGACAGACCGCAGCTGAAGCTTTCTTT. This sequence encodes CASSFGQTAAEAFF. The rearrangement joins TRBV5-6 to TRBJ1-1; D is perhaps TRBD1 (6 bases). The CDR3 has 14 amino acids. From germline, CDR1 is SGHDT and CDR2 YYEEEE. The V end lost 2 bases, the J end lost 6 bases, and 14 bases lay between the germline ends.

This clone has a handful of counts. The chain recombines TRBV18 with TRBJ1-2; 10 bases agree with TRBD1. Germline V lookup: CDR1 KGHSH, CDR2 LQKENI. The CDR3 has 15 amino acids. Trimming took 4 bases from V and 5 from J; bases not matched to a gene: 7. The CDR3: CASSQGQGDRYGYTF. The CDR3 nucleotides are TGTGCCAGCTCACAAGGACAGGGGGATCGTTATGGCTACACCTTC.

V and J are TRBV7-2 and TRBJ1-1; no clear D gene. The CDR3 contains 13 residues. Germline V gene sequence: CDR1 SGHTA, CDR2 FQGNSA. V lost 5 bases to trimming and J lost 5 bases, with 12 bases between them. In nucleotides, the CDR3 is TGTGCCAGCAGCCGAGGTGAGGAGACTGAAGCTTTCTTT. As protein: CASSRGEETEAFF.

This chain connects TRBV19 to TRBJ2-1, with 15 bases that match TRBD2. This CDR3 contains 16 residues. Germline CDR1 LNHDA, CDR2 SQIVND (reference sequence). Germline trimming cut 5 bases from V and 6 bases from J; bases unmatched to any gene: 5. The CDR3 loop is CASSAGLAGGGNEQFF. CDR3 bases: TGTGCCAGTAGTGCGGGACTAGCGGGAGGAGGCAATGAGCAGTTCTTC. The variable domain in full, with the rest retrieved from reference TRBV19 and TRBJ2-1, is DGGITQSPKYLFRKEGQNVTLSCEQNLNHDAMYWYRQDPGQGLRLIYYSQIVNDFQKGDIAEGYSVSREKKESFPLTVTSAQKNPTAFYLCASSAGLAGGGNEQFFGPGTRLTVL.

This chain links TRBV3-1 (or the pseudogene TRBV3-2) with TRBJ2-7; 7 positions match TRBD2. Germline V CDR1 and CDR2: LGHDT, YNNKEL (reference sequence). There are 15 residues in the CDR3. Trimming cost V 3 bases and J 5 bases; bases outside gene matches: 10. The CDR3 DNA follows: TGTGCCAGCAGCCATCGGGGCGGGAGTAACCACGAGCAGTACTTC. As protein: CASSHRGGSNHEQYF.

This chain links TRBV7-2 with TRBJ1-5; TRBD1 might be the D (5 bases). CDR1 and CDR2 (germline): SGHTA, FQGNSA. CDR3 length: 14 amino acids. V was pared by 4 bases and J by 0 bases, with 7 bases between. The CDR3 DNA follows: TGTGCCAGCAGCTGGGACTTTAGCAATCAGCCCCAGCATTTT. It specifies CASSWDFSNQPQHF.

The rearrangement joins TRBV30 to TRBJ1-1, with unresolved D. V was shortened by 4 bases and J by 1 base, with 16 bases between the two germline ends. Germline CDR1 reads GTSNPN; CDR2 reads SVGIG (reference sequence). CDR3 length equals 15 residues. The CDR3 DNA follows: TGTGCCTGGACTGAAACCGGGAAGGCGAACACTGAAGCTTTCTTT. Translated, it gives CAWTETGKANTEAFF. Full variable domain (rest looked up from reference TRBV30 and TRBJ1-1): SQTIHQWPATLVQPVGSPLSLECTVEGTSNPNLYWYRQAAGRGLQLLFYSVGIGQISSEVPQNLSASRPQDRQFILSSKKLLLSDSGFYLCAWTETGKANTEAFFGQGTRLTVV.

The DNA of the CDR3 is TGTGCCAGCAGTGGCTGGGACAGGAATCAGCCCCAGCATTTT. Protein: CASSGWDRNQPQHF. The chain uses TRBV2 and TRBJ1-5, with 8 bases lining up with TRBD1. CDR3 size: 14 residues. Germline V gene sequence: CDR1 SNHLY, CDR2 FYNNEI. V gave up 4 bases and J gave up 4 bases; unmatched junction bases: 3.

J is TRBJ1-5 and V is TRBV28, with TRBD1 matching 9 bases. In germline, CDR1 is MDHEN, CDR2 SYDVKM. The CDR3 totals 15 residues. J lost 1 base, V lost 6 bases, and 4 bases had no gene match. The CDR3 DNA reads TGTGCCAGCAGACCGGGACAGGGCAGCAATCAGCCCCAGCATTTT. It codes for CASRPGQGSNQPQHF.

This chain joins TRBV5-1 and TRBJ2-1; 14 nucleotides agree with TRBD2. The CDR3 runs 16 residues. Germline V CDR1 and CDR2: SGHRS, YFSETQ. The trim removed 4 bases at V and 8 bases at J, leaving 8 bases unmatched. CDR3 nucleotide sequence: TGCGCCAGCAGCGCAGGGACTAGCGGGAGCGTCTATGAGCAGTTCTTC. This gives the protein CASSAGTSGSVYEQFF.

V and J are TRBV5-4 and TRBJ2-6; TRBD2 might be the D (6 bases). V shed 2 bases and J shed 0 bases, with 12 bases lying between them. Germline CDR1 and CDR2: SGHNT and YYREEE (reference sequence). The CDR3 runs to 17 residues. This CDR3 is CASSFRAGPSGANVLTF. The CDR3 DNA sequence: TGTGCCAGCAGCTTTAGGGCGGGACCCTCTGGGGCCAACGTCCTGACTTTC. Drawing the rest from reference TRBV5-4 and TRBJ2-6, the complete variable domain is ETGVTQSPTHLIKTRGQQVTLRCSSQSGHNTVSWYQQALGQGPQFIFQYYREEENGRGNFPPRFSGLQFPNYSSELNVNALELDDSALYLCASSFRAGPSGANVLTFGAGSRLTVL.

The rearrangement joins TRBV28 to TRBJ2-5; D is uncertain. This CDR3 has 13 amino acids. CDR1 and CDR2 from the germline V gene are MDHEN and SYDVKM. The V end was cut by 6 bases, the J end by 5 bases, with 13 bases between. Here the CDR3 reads CASSSPPLETQYF. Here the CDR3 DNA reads TGTGCCAGCAGCTCCCCCCCGTTGGAGACCCAGTACTTC.

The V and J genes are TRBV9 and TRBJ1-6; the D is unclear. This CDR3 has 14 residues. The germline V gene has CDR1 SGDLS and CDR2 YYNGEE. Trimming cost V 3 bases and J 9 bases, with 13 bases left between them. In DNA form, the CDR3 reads TGTGCCAGCAGCGCGGGAAGTCCCCCTTCACCCCTCCACTTT. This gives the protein CASSAGSPPSPLHF.

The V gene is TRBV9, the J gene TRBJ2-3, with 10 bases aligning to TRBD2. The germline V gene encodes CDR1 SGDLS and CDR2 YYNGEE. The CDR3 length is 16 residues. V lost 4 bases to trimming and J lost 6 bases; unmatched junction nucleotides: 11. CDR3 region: CASSTSGTSALDTQYF. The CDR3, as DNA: TGTGCCAGCAGCACCTCCGGGACTAGCGCCCTCGATACGCAGTATTTT.

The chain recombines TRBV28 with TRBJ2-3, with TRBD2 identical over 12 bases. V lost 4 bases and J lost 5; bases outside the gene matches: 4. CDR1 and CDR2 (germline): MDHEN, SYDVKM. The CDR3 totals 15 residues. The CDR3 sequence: CASSSGGLAGDTQYF. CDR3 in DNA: TGTGCCAGCAGTTCGGGGGGACTAGCGGGAGATACGCAGTATTTT.

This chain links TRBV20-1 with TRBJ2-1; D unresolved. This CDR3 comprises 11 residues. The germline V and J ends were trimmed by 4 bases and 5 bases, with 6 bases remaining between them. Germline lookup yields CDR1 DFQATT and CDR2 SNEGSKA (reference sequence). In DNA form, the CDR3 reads TGCAGTGCTACCCCTAACAATGAGCAGTTCTTC. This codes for CSATPNNEQFF.